These T cell receptor beta chains were read from a single sample in a study of CD8 T cells in Susac syndrome. TCRdb reprocessed the immunoSEQ multiplex PCR reads via MiXCR and lists one record per CDR3 protein. The repertoire holds 150,000 to 180,000 distinct CDR3 sequences, with approximately 96% as singletons. The sequenced sample consisted of CD8+ T cells from PBMCs. Every receptor here comes from a human donor with multiple sclerosis. The CDR3 runs from the conserved cysteine through the conserved F or W. A D gene is named only where the DNA matches it firmly. Clone size is given for some rows only: seen once, a few or many times, or a class if the clone is expanded.

TRBJ2-3 | - | TRBV4-3 | 18 | - | CASSQGQGRTITTDTQYF | TGCGCCAGCAGCCAAGGCCAAGGACGCACCATTACCACAGATACGCAGTATTTT
TRBJ2-5 | - | TRBV20-1 | 12 | TRBD2 | CISTSGGETQYF | TGCATTTCGACTAGCGGGGGAGAGACCCAGTACTTC
TRBJ2-7 | - | TRBV24-1 | 17 | TRBD1 | CATSGSSRTGGAYEQYF | TGTGCCACCAGTGGTTCATCTAGGACAGGGGGCGCCTACGAGCAGTACTTC
TRBJ1-4 | - | TRBV7-9 | 16 | - | CASSSSPGGVNEKLFF | TGTGCCAGCAGCTCCTCTCCGGGAGGGGTTAATGAAAAACTGTTTTTT
TRBJ2-7 | - | TRBV5-1 | 15 | TRBD1 | CASSFGRGLDHEQYF | TGCGCCAGCAGCTTCGGCAGGGGGCTTGACCACGAGCAGTACTTC
TRBJ2-5 | once | TRBV9 | 16 | TRBD1 | CASSVNRGAYQETQYF | TGTGCCAGCAGCGTTAACAGGGGGGCGTACCAAGAGACCCAGTACTTC
TRBJ2-7 | - | TRBV12-3/TRBV12-4 | 14 | - | CASNEGGHPYEQYF | TGTGCCAGCAATGAGGGTGGGCATCCCTACGAGCAGTACTTC
TRBJ1-5 | - | TRBV20-1 | 16 | - | CSARPYGQLTNQPQHF | TGCAGTGCTAGGCCTTACGGACAGTTGACAAATCAGCCCCAGCATTTT
TRBJ1-1 | - | TRBV14 | 16 | - | CASSQSPGHTNTEAFF | TGTGCCAGCAGCCAGAGTCCGGGACACACGAACACTGAAGCTTTCTTT
TRBJ1-1 | - | TRBV20-1 | 12 | - | CSARQGATEAFF | TGCAGTGCTAGGCAGGGAGCCACTGAAGCTTTCTTT
TRBJ2-7 | few | TRBV7-9 | 12 | - | CASSGTSYEQYF | TGTGCCAGCAGTGGGACCAGCTACGAGCAGTACTTC
TRBJ2-1 | - | TRBV12-3/TRBV12-4 | 19 | TRBD2 | CASRTRAGGDGSVYNEQFF | TGTGCCAGCAGAACCAGAGCGGGGGGCGACGGTTCTGTCTACAATGAGCAGTTCTTC
TRBJ1-2 | - | TRBV7-9 | 15 | - | CASSSAGATNYGYTF | TGTGCCAGCAGCTCAGCAGGGGCCACCAACTATGGCTACACCTTC
TRBJ2-3 | - | TRBV9 | 15 | TRBD1 | CASSDPQGPTDTQYF | TGTGCCAGCAGCGACCCACAGGGGCCCACAGATACGCAGTATTTT
TRBJ2-7 | - | TRBV7-9 | 12 | - | CASTVGSYEQYF | TGTGCCAGCACCGTGGGATCCTACGAGCAGTACTTC
TRBJ2-3 | - | TRBV30 | 14 | - | CALSALAYTDTQYF | TGTGCCCTCTCCGCCCTAGCGTACACAGATACGCAGTATTTT
TRBJ1-1 | - | TRBV7-9 | 12 | - | CASSPWAEEAFF | TGTGCCAGCAGCCCTTGGGCAGAGGAAGCTTTCTTT
TRBJ1-5 | - | TRBV7-2 | 15 | - | CASSLLRVGNQPQHF | TGTGCCAGCAGCTTACTCAGGGTTGGCAATCAGCCCCAGCATTTT
TRBJ1-1 | - | TRBV2 | 13 | - | CASSERTNTEAFF | TGTGCCAGCAGTGAAAGGACAAACACTGAAGCTTTCTTT
TRBJ1-2 | - | TRBV3-1 | 15 | TRBD1 | CASSHPTGRWVGYTF | TGTGCCAGCAGCCACCCGACAGGGAGGTGGGTCGGCTACACCTTC
TRBJ2-2 | - | TRBV11-2 | 15 | - | CASSFGGPNTGELFF | TGTGCCAGCAGCTTTGGAGGGCCGAACACCGGGGAGCTGTTTTTT
TRBJ2-3 | - | TRBV11-2 | 12 | - | CASSRGDDTQYF | TGTGCCAGCAGCCGTGGAGACGATACGCAGTATTTT
TRBJ1-2 | - | TRBV20-1 | 11 | - | CSASKGDGYTF | TGCAGTGCCAGTAAGGGGGACGGCTACACCTTC
TRBJ1-1 | - | TRBV7-9 | 15 | TRBD1 | CASSFPQGAATEAFF | TGTGCCAGCAGCTTCCCCCAGGGGGCCGCCACTGAAGCTTTCTTT
TRBJ1-2 | - | TRBV6-2/TRBV6-3 | 17 | TRBD1 | CASSYSPSGQEAYGYTF | TGTGCCAGCAGTTACTCCCCATCTGGACAGGAAGCCTATGGCTACACCTTC
TRBJ2-3 | - | TRBV15 | 16 | - | CATSRGQGGAKDTQYF | TGTGCCACCAGCAGAGGTCAGGGGGGGGCCAAAGATACGCAGTATTTT
TRBJ2-2 | - | TRBV13 | 16 | - | CASSPQVAANTGELFF | TGTGCCAGCAGCCCACAAGTAGCCGCGAACACCGGGGAGCTGTTTTTT
TRBJ2-1 | - | TRBV5-1 | 17 | TRBD2 | CASSLPNTSGGAIEQFF | TGCGCCAGCAGCTTGCCGAACACTAGCGGGGGGGCCATTGAGCAGTTCTTC
TRBJ2-6 | - | TRBV5-1 | 18 | - | CASSQYRGANPGANVLTF | TGCGCCAGCAGCCAGTATAGAGGGGCGAATCCTGGGGCCAACGTCCTGACTTTC
TRBJ1-6 | - | TRBV2 | 15 | - | CASSERGPQNSPLHF | TGTGCCAGCAGTGAACGAGGACCCCAAAATTCACCCCTCCACTTT
TRBJ2-7 | - | TRBV29-1 | 12 | - | CSVAGRNYEQYF | TGCAGCGTTGCAGGCAGGAACTACGAGCAGTACTTC
TRBJ2-5 | - | TRBV5-6 | 15 | - | CASSFGLHVEETQYF | TGTGCCAGCAGCTTCGGGCTTCATGTGGAAGAGACCCAGTACTTC
TRBJ2-6 | - | TRBV9 | 16 | - | CASSPPTGSGANVLTF | TGTGCCAGCAGCCCCCCGACAGGTTCTGGGGCCAACGTCCTGACTTTC
TRBJ2-5 | - | TRBV28 | 17 | TRBD2 | CASTLGGLAGAQETQYF | TGTGCCAGCACCCTAGGGGGACTAGCGGGGGCCCAAGAGACCCAGTACTTC
TRBJ1-2 | - | TRBV4-1 | 14 | - | CASSSGGENYGYTF | TGCGCCAGCAGCTCCGGCGGGGAGAACTATGGCTACACCTTC
TRBJ2-7 | - | TRBV5-1 | 13 | - | CASSYPEAYEQYF | TGCGCCAGCAGCTACCCCGAAGCCTACGAGCAGTACTTC
TRBJ1-4 | once | TRBV9 | 15 | TRBD1 | CASSVQDRLNEKLFF | TGTGCCAGCAGCGTACAGGACAGGCTGAATGAAAAACTGTTTTTT
TRBJ1-6 | - | TRBV28 | 13 | - | CASSFPGNSPLHF | TGTGCCAGCAGTTTCCCAGGGAATTCACCCCTCCACTTT
TRBJ2-3 | - | TRBV12-3/TRBV12-4 | 13 | - | CASSFLSTDTQYF | TGTGCCAGCAGTTTTTTAAGCACAGATACGCAGTATTTT
TRBJ2-7 | - | TRBV6-2/TRBV6-3 | 16 | TRBD2 | CASSQTSGAGGYEQYF | TGTGCCAGCAGTCAAACTAGCGGGGCTGGGGGCTACGAGCAGTACTTC
TRBJ2-7 | - | TRBV30 | 14 | TRBD1 | CAWTLGQGPYEQYF | TGTGCCTGGACCCTGGGACAGGGCCCCTACGAGCAGTACTTC
TRBJ1-1 | - | TRBV28 | 12 | - | CASSYDRTEAFF | TGTGCCAGCAGTTACGACAGGACTGAAGCTTTCTTT
TRBJ2-7 | - | TRBV7-9 | 17 | TRBD2 | CASSSYRLAGGQYEQYF | TGTGCCAGCAGCTCTTATCGACTAGCGGGGGGGCAGTACGAGCAGTACTTC
TRBJ1-1 | - | TRBV29-1 | 11 | - | CSGRAVNEAFF | TGCAGCGGTCGGGCTGTAAATGAAGCTTTCTTT
TRBJ1-1 | - | TRBV23-1 | 15 | - | CASSHRGARDTEAFF | TGCGCCAGCAGTCACCGGGGGGCGCGGGACACTGAAGCTTTCTTT
TRBJ2-3 | - | TRBV2 | 15 | TRBD2 | CASSAAAGVEDTQYF | TGTGCCAGCAGTGCGGCAGCGGGGGTGGAGGATACGCAGTATTTT
TRBJ2-2 | - | TRBV5-6 | 15 | - | CASSFPRAGTGELFF | TGTGCCAGCAGCTTTCCCCGGGCGGGCACCGGGGAGCTGTTTTTT
TRBJ1-6 | - | TRBV6-4 | 14 | - | CASSEGSYNSPLHF | TGTGCCAGCAGTGAGGGCTCCTATAATTCACCCCTCCACTTT
TRBJ2-2 | - | TRBV9 | 16 | TRBD2 | CASSVALAVNTGELFF | TGTGCCAGCAGCGTAGCCCTAGCGGTGAACACCGGGGAGCTGTTTTTT
TRBJ2-1 | - | TRBV6-2/TRBV6-3 | 16 | TRBD2 | CASSYVQREKWNEQFF | TGTGCCAGCAGTTACGTCCAGCGGGAGAAGTGGAATGAGCAGTTCTTC
TRBJ1-4 | - | TRBV25-1 | 10 | - | CASSGEKLFF | TGTGCCAGCAGTGGGGAAAAACTGTTTTTT
TRBJ2-7 | - | TRBV5-6 | 14 | TRBD2 | CASSHPPDGAGESF | TGTGCCAGCAGCCACCCACCCGACGGGGCGGGGGAATCCTTC
TRBJ2-1 | few | TRBV6-2/TRBV6-3 | 16 | - | CASSYPYPEISYEQFF | TGTGCCAGCAGTTACCCATATCCCGAGATTTCGTATGAGCAGTTCTTC
TRBJ1-1 | - | TRBV29-1 | 10 | - | CSALGTEAFF | TGCAGCGCCCTGGGGACTGAAGCTTTCTTT
TRBJ2-5 | - | TRBV25-1 | 13 | TRBD1 | CASSRGLVETQYF | TGTGCCAGCAGCAGGGGGCTGGTTGAGACCCAGTACTTC